This entry lists 3 T cell receptor beta chains sequenced from one sample in a study of PD-L1 blockade in urothelial cancer. Specified time point: peripheral blood 6 weeks after treatment start. Method: immunoSEQ multiplex PCR; TCRdb's copy keeps in-frame clones and lacks some. The sample consists of about 91,000 clones, approximately 87% of them appearing once. Sequenced material: PBMCs, taken around atezolizumab (anti-PD-L1) treatment. These receptor sequences come from a man aged 65-85 years with urothelial cancer.

The chain carries TRBV5-1 and TRBJ2-5, with 9 bases that match TRBD2. The length of the CDR3 is 15 residues. J was trimmed by 2 bases and V by 2 bases; bases with no gene match: 4. Per the germline V gene, CDR1 is SGHRS and CDR2 is YFSETQ. The CDR3 bases are TGCGCCAGCAGCTTTAATAGCGGGAGACAAGAGACCCAGTACTTC. It translates to CASSFNSGRQETQYF.

This chain links TRBV5-6 with TRBJ2-4; 8 bases map to TRBD1. The CDR3 is 16 amino acids. V lost 6 bases and J lost 1; bases outside the gene matches: 9. Per germline, CDR1 SGHDT and CDR2 YYEEEE. In DNA form, the CDR3 reads TGTGCCAGCACGACTCGGACAGGGTGGGCCAAAAACATTCAGTACTTC. This sequence encodes CASTTRTGWAKNIQYF. The whole variable domain, remainder taken from reference TRBV5-6 and TRBJ2-4, is DAGVTQSPTHLIKTRGQQVTLRCSPKSGHDTVSWYQQALGQGPQFIFQYYEEEERQRGNFPDRFSGHQFPNYSSELNVNALLLGDSALYLCASTTRTGWAKNIQYFGAGTRLSVL.

In the case of this clone: This same CDR3 is encoded by further DNA sequences in the sample. The chain recombines TRBV7-2 with TRBJ2-2; a possible D gene is TRBD2 (7 bases). This CDR3 comprises 14 residues. Trimming pared 5 bases from V and 6 bases from J, leaving 13 bases between. Germline V gene sequence: CDR1 SGHTA, CDR2 FQGNSA. CDR3 loop: CASSPGGGAGELFF. Here the CDR3 DNA reads TGTGCCAGCAGCCCCGGCGGGGGCGCCGGGGAGCTGTTTTTT.